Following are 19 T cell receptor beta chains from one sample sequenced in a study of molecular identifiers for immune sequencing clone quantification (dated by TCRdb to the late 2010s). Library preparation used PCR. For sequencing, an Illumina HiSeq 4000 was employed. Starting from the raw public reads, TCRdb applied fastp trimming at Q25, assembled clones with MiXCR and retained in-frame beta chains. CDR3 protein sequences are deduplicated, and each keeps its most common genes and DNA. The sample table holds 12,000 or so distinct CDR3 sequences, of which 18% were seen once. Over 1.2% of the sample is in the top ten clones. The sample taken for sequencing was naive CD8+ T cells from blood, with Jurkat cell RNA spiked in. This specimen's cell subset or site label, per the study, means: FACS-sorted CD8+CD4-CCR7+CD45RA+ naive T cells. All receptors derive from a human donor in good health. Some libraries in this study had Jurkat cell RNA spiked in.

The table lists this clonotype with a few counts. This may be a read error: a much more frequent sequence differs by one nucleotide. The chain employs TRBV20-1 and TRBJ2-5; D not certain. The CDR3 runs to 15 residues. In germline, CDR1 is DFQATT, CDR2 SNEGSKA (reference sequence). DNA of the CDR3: TGCAGTGCTAGAGATCATCGGGTAGTAAAAGAGACCCGGTACTTC. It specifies CSARDHRVVKETRYF.

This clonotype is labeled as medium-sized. The CDR3 reads CASSRLEFSTDTQYF. CDR3 nucleotides: TGCGCCAGCAGTCGTCTGGAGTTTAGCACAGATACGCAGTATTTT. V gene TRBV23-1 combines with J gene TRBJ2-3; no clear D gene. TRBV23-1 is an ORF; its function is uncertain. The CDR3 runs to 15 residues. Trimming removed 4 bases from V and 0 bases from J, with 11 bases in between.

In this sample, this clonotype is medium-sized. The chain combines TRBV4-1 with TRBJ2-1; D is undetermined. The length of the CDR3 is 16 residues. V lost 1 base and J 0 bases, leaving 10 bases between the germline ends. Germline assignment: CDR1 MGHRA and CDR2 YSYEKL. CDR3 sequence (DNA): TGCGCCAGCAGCCAAGGCCCCCCTGGCTCCTACAATGAGCAGTTCTTC. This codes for CASSQGPPGSYNEQFF.

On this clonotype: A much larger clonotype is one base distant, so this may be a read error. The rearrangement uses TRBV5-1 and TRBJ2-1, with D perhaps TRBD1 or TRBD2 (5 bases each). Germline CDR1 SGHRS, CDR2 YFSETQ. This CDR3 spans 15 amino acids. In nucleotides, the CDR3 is TGCGCCAGCAGCTTGGCCCGGGGCCCCCGCGATGAGCAGCTCTTC. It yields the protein CASSLARGPRDEQLF.

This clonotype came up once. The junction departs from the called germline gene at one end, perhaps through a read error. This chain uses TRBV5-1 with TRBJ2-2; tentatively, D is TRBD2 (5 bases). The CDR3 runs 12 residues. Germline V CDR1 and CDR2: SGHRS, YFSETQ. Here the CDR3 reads CASSSTFGELVF. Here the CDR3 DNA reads TGCGCCAGCAGCTCTACTTTCGGGGAGCTGGTTTTT.

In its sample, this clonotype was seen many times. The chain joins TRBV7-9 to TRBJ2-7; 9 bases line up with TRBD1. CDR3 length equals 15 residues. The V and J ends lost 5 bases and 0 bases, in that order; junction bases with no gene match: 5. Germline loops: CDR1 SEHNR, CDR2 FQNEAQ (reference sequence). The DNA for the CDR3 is TGTGCCAGCAGCCTTGGGACAGGGAGCTCCTACGAGCAGTACTTC. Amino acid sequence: CASSLGTGSSYEQYF.

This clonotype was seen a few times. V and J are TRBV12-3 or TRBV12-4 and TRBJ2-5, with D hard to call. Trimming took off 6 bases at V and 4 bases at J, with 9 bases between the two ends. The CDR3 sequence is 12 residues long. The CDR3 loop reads CASSWRVETQYF. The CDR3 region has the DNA TGTGCCAGCAGCTGGAGAGTAGAGACCCAGTACTTC.

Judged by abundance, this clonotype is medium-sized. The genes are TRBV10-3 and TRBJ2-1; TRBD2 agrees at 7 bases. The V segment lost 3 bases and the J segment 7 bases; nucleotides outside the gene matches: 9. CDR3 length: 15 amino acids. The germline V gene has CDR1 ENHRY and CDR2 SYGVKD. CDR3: CAISDSRSGGNEQFF. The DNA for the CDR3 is TGTGCCATCAGTGACTCGAGATCGGGGGGTAATGAGCAGTTCTTC.

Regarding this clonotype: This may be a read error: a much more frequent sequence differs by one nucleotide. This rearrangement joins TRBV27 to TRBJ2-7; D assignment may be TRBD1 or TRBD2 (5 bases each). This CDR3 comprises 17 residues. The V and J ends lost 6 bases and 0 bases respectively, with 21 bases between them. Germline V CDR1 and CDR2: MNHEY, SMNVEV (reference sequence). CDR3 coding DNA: TGTGCCAGCAGCCCCGGGCCGGGGCGCCACCTCTCCTACGAGCAGTACTTC. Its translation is CASSPGPGRHLSYEQYF.

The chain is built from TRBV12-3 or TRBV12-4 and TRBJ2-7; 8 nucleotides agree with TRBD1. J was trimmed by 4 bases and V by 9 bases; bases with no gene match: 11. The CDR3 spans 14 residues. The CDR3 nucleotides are TGTGCCAGTTCCCCACGGGACAGGCCATACGAGCAGTACTTC. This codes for CASSPRDRPYEQYF.

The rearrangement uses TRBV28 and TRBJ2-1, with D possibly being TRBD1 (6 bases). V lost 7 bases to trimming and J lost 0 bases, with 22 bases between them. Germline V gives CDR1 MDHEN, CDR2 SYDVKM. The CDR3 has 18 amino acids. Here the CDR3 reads CASTWTQGGGSSYNEQFF. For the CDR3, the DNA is TGTGCCAGCACCTGGACACAGGGCGGCGGTAGCTCCTACAATGAGCAGTTCTTC.

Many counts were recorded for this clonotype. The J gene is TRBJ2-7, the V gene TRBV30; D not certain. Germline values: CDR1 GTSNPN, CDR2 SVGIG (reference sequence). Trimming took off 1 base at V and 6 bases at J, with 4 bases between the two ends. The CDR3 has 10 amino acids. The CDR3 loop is CAWSEGEQYF. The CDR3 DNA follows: TGTGCCTGGAGTGAGGGCGAGCAGTACTTC.

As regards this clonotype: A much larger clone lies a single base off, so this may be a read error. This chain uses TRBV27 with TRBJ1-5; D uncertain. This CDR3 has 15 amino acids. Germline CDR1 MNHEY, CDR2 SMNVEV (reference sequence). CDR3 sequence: CASREGPVSNHPQHF. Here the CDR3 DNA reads TGTGCCAGCAGAGAGGGTCCCGTAAGCAATCATCCCCAGCATTTT.

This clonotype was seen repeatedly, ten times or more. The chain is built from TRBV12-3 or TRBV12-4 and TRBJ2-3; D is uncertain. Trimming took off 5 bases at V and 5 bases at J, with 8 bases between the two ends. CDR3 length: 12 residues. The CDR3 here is CASSPLRDTQYF. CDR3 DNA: TGTGCCAGCAGTCCCCTCCGAGATACGCAGTATTTT.

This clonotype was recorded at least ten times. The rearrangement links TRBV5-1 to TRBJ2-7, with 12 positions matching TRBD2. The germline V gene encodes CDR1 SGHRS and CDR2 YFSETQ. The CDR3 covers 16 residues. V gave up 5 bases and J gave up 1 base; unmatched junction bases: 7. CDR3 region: CASRATSGRSSYEQYF. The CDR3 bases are TGCGCCAGCAGGGCGACTAGCGGGAGATCTTCCTACGAGCAGTACTTC.

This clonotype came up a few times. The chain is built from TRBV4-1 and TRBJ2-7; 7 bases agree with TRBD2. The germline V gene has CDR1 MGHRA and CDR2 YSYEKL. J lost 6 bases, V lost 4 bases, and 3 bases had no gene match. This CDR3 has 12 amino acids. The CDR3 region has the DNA TGCGCCAGCAGCCTGGGGGGGTTCGAGCAGTACTTC. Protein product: CASSLGGFEQYF.

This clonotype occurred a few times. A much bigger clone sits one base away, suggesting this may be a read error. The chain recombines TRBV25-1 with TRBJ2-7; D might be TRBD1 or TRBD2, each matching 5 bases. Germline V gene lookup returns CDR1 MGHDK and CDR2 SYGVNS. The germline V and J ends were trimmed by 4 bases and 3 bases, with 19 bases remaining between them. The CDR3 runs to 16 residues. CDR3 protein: CASSGGFYFVCYEQYF. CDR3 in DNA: TGTGCCAGCAGTGGGGGGTTTTACTTTGTGTGCTACGAGCAGTACTTC.

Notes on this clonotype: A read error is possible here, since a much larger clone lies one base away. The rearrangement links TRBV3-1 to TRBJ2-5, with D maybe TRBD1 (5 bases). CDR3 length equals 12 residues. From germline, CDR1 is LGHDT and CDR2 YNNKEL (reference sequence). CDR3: CASGQGVETQYF. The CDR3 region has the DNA TGTGCCAGCGGCCAAGGGGTAGAGACCCAGTACTTC.

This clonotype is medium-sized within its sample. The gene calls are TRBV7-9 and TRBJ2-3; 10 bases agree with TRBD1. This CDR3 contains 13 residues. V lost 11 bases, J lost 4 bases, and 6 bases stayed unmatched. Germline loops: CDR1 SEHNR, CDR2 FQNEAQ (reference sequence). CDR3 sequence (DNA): TGTGCCGGGACGACAGGGGGCCCAGATACGCAGTATTTT. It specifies CAGTTGGPDTQYF.